This section outlines one T cell receptor (beta chain) sequence together with its context. The sample originates from a study of cytomegalovirus exposure and HLA in healthy donors. Some clones are missing from TCRdb's copy, which holds only in-frame ones; the method was immunoSEQ multiplex PCR. The table has under 95,000 clones, 94% seen once. The TCR comes from a young woman in good health and CMV-seropositive. The sequenced sample consisted of PBMCs.

The CDR3 is CASSPGQGGEKLFF. The DNA for the CDR3 is TGTGCCAGCAGTCCGGGACAGGGCGGTGAAAAACTGTTTTTT. The rearrangement uses TRBV28 and TRBJ1-4, with TRBD1 matching over 9 bases. The germline V gene encodes CDR1 MDHEN and CDR2 SYDVKM. V shed 5 bases and J 7 bases; nucleotides not matched to a gene: 5. The CDR3 spans 14 residues.